Shown below are 20 T cell receptor beta chains from a single sample sequenced in a study of blood T cell repertoires in COVID-19. Here immunoSEQ multiplex PCR was the method, and the copy in TCRdb shows in-frame clones only, minus some. The sample has about 300,000 clones; 80% to 90% are singletons. Specimen: peripheral blood. The receptor source for this set is a woman aged 40 to 55 who had recovered from COVID-19.

The chain carries TRBV27 and TRBJ2-7, with D possibly TRBD2 on 5 matching bases. Germline V gene data show CDR1 as MNHEY and CDR2 as SMNVEV (reference sequence). CDR3 length: 15 amino acids. V shed 8 bases and J shed 1 base, with 18 bases lying between them. The CDR3: CASPSAAGDSYEQYF. The DNA of the CDR3 is TGTGCCAGCCCCTCGGCAGCCGGGGATTCCTACGAGCAGTACTTC.

The chain carries TRBV19 and TRBJ1-5, with D perhaps matching TRBD1 (5 bases). The CDR3 spans 15 residues. V was trimmed by 3 bases and J by 2 bases, leaving 11 bases between them. Germline V lookup: CDR1 LNHDA, CDR2 SQIVND (reference sequence). The CDR3 DNA follows: TGTGCCAGTAGTATGGGGACTGGGGGCAATCAGCCCCAGCATTTT. The encoded protein is CASSMGTGGNQPQHF.

J is TRBJ1-2 and V is TRBV4-3; D may be TRBD1 (6 bases). The CDR3 loop spans 18 amino acids. Germline lookup yields CDR1 LGHNA and CDR2 YSLEER. V was pared by 0 bases and J by 4 bases, with 21 bases between. The CDR3 region has the DNA TGCGCCAGCAGCCAAGATAAGAACAGGGTCCGTTTGGGCTATGGCTACACCTTC. It translates to CASSQDKNRVRLGYGYTF.

The V call is TRBV7-9, the J call TRBJ1-5; D possibly corresponds to TRBD1 (6 bases). V was shortened by 5 bases and J by 4 bases, with 12 bases between the two germline ends. The CDR3 sequence is 14 residues long. Germline assignment: CDR1 SEHNR and CDR2 FQNEAQ (reference sequence). The CDR3 region has the DNA TGTGCCAGCAGCGTGGACAGCCCAAATCAGCCCCAGCATTTT. Translating it yields CASSVDSPNQPQHF.

The chain employs TRBV6-6 and TRBJ2-7; TRBD2 aligns across 8 bases. V trimming: 2 bases; J trimming: 2 bases; junction bases outside the gene matches: 8. This CDR3 has 16 amino acids. Germline V gene data show CDR1 as MNHNY and CDR2 as SVGAGI (reference sequence). CDR3 residues: CASSYTLGGVTYEQYF. CDR3 nucleotides: TGTGCCAGCAGTTACACCCTCGGGGGGGTTACCTACGAGCAGTACTTC.

The chain employs TRBV6-2 or TRBV6-3 and TRBJ1-2, with D possibly being TRBD1 (6 bases). CDR3 size: 15 residues. V lost 5 bases and J 8 bases, leaving 21 bases between the germline ends. CDR1 and CDR2 from the germline V gene are MNHEY and SVGEGT. The CDR3 coding sequence is TGTGCCAGCAGTACTTCACCCAGGGGTACGGGAGGCTACACCTTC. This codes for CASSTSPRGTGGYTF.

The V call is TRBV5-6, the J call TRBJ2-7; perhaps TRBD1 as D (6 bases). CDR3 length: 14 amino acids. Germline V CDR1 and CDR2: SGHDT, YYEEEE. Trimming pared 2 bases from V and 3 bases from J, leaving 12 bases between. CDR3 in amino acids: CASSLRGSGYEQYF. The CDR3 DNA reads as TGTGCCAGCAGCTTAAGGGGGTCTGGCTACGAGCAGTACTTC.

The chain is built from TRBV14 and TRBJ2-1, with D perhaps matching TRBD2 (6 bases). Between the trimmed V and J ends, which lost 3 bases and 0 bases, there was a span of 15 bases. The CDR3 covers 17 residues. Germline V CDR1 and CDR2: SGHDN, FVKESK. This chain's CDR3 is CASSHLDRGSSYNEQFF. CDR3 sequence (DNA): TGTGCCAGCAGCCACCTTGACCGGGGGAGCTCCTACAATGAGCAGTTCTTC.

V usage is TRBV29-1 and J usage is TRBJ2-5, with a weak D call TRBD2 (6 bases). CDR1 is SQVTM and CDR2 is ANQGSEA in the germline V gene. The CDR3 has 14 amino acids. Trimming stripped 6 bases from V and 4 bases from J, with 18 bases between. The CDR3 loop reads CSVEGLTTLETQYF. CDR3 DNA sequence: TGCAGCGTCGAGGGACTCACAACCCTAGAGACCCAGTACTTC.

J is TRBJ2-7 and V is TRBV5-1, with TRBD2 identical over 8 bases. This CDR3 region has 15 residues. Germline CDR1 SGHRS, CDR2 YFSETQ. The trim removed 4 bases at V and 3 bases at J, leaving 9 bases unmatched. The CDR3 sequence: CASSKRAGAVYEQYF. In DNA, the CDR3 is TGCGCCAGCAGCAAAAGAGCGGGGGCCGTCTACGAGCAGTACTTC. Using reference TRBV5-1 and TRBJ2-7 for the parts outside the CDR3, the full variable domain is KAGVTQTPRYLIKTRGQQVTLSCSPISGHRSVSWYQQTPGQGLQFLFEYFSETQRNKGNFPGRFSGRQFSNSRSEMNVSTLELGDSALYLCASSKRAGAVYEQYFGPGTRLTVT.

This rearrangement joins TRBV7-3 to TRBJ2-5; the D is unclear. This CDR3 is 13 amino acids long. Germline V gives CDR1 SGHTA, CDR2 FQGTGA. The V end was cut by 4 bases, the J end by 5 bases, with 11 bases between. CDR3 residues: CASSSGPRETQYF. The CDR3 region has the DNA TGTGCCAGCAGCTCCGGCCCGCGGGAGACCCAGTACTTC.

The chain combines TRBV12-3 or TRBV12-4 with TRBJ1-2; D unresolved. The length of the CDR3 is 12 residues. The V end was cut by 7 bases, the J end by 7 bases, with 13 bases between. CDR3 nucleotides: TGTGCCAGCACCCTGTGGGGAGGTGGCTACACCTTC. This sequence encodes CASTLWGGGYTF.

J is TRBJ2-3 and V is TRBV29-1; D possibly corresponds to TRBD2 (5 bases). V was clipped by 4 bases and J by 2 bases, with 10 bases between them. The CDR3 is 13 amino acids. From germline, CDR1 is SQVTM and CDR2 ANQGSEA. In DNA form, the CDR3 reads TGCAGCGTTGCGGACTCAAACACAGATACGCAGTATTTT. Encoded protein: CSVADSNTDTQYF.

The genes are TRBV7-2 and TRBJ1-2; 10 positions match TRBD1. The V gene end was trimmed by 4 bases and the J gene end by 4 bases; junction bases not matched to a gene: 3. Germline V gene lookup returns CDR1 SGHTA and CDR2 FQGNSA. The CDR3 loop spans 14 amino acids. CDR3 sequence: CASSSGQGGYGYTF. The CDR3 nucleotides read TGTGCCAGCAGCTCAGGACAGGGGGGCTATGGCTACACCTTC.

The CDR3 bases are TGTGCCAGCAGCTTAGGACGGGAGGGGACCCAGTACTTC. Its protein is CASSLGREGTQYF. The chain employs TRBV7-6 and TRBJ2-5, with 8 bases that match TRBD2. Germline-derived CDR1 and CDR2 are SGHVS and FNYEAQ. This CDR3 region has 13 residues. Losses at the gene ends were 1 base for V and 7 bases for J; bases not matched to a gene: 2.

V gene TRBV4-2 combines with J gene TRBJ1-3; D is uncertain. Deletions cut 4 bases from V and 0 bases from J, with 4 bases between. The length of the CDR3 is 13 residues. The germline V gene encodes CDR1 LGHNA and CDR2 YNFKEQ. CDR3 residues: CASSLHSGNTIYF. The CDR3 DNA reads as TGTGCCAGCAGCCTACACTCTGGAAACACCATATATTTT.

The J gene is TRBJ1-1, the V gene TRBV19; D is undetermined. The CDR3 totals 15 residues. Germline V lookup: CDR1 LNHDA, CDR2 SQIVND (reference sequence). V was cut by 3 bases and J by 0 bases, with 11 bases left in between. The CDR3 DNA reads as TGTGCCAGTAGTATGGAGGCCAGCATGAACACTGAAGCTTTCTTT. Residues: CASSMEASMNTEAFF.

The V and J genes are TRBV6-5 and TRBJ1-2, with D possibly TRBD1 on 6 matching bases. The V and J ends lost 2 bases and 4 bases respectively, with 17 bases between them. CDR3 length equals 16 residues. Germline V gene sequence: CDR1 MNHEY, CDR2 SVGAGI. The CDR3 spells CASSYDPGDSSYGYTF. In nucleotides, the CDR3 is TGTGCCAGCAGTTACGATCCAGGGGATTCTTCCTATGGCTACACCTTC.

V usage is TRBV28 and J usage is TRBJ2-7; 8 nucleotides agree with TRBD1. Germline CDR1 MDHEN, CDR2 SYDVKM. V dropped 5 bases and J dropped 12; count of bases not matched to a gene: 9. This CDR3 is built from 12 residues. CDR3: CASSPGTGRSYF. The CDR3 DNA is TGTGCCAGCAGTCCCGGGACAGGTCGCTCGTACTTC.

The V call is TRBV10-3, the J call TRBJ1-6, with 7 nucleotides matching TRBD1. Unmatched junction bases numbered 5, after V lost 10 bases and J lost 8 bases. CDR3 length: 12 residues. CDR1 is ENHRY and CDR2 is SYGVKD in the germline V gene. This CDR3 is CASGTVDSPLHF. The CDR3 nucleotides are TGTGCCAGCGGGACAGTCGATTCACCCCTCCACTTT.